Listed here are 30 T cell receptor beta chains from one sample, sequenced in a study of shared clonotypes between healthy human individuals (dated by TCRdb to the early 2020s). Library generation was performed with the immunoSEQ multiplex PCR assay. TCRdb holds this immuneACCESS table with in-frame rearrangements only. Some clones are missing; in checked studies, unresolved V genes explain under half, and the rest has no known cause. For this sample there are roughly 640,000 clones; roughly 70% appear just once. Under 2% of the sample goes to the ten largest clones. Material: memory CD4+ T cells sorted from blood. Taken with the paper, the label for cell subset or site translates to: CD45RA-negative fraction. All receptors come from a woman aged 30 to 39 in good health.

V gene TRBV11-1 combines with J gene TRBJ2-7; 8 bases are shared with TRBD1. Germline trimming cut 4 bases from V and 4 bases from J; bases unmatched to any gene: 9. The CDR3 is 15 amino acids. Germline CDR1 and CDR2: SGHAT and FQDESV (reference sequence). DNA of the CDR3: TGTGCCAGCAGCTCCCCGGCAGGGGGCGATTACGAGCAGTACTTC. Translated: CASSSPAGGDYEQYF.

The chain recombines TRBV10-3 with TRBJ2-2; no clear D gene. The CDR3 length is 13 residues. Germline lookup yields CDR1 ENHRY and CDR2 SYGVKD. V was trimmed by 11 bases and J by 4 bases, leaving 14 bases between them. The CDR3 DNA reads as TGTGCCGTAGGACGTTCGATCACCGGGGAGCTGTTTTTT. Its protein is CAVGRSITGELFF.

The chain carries TRBV7-2 and TRBJ2-7, with D maybe TRBD1 (5 bases). Germline-derived CDR1 and CDR2 are SGHTA and FQGNSA. V was pared by 5 bases and J by 2 bases, with 16 bases between. The length of the CDR3 is 15 residues. CDR3 DNA: TGTGCCAGCAGCGGAGACGGCAGGGTAACCTACGAGCAGTACTTC. Amino acid sequence: CASSGDGRVTYEQYF.

In DNA, the CDR3 is TGTGCCAGCAGCAGTCCCGGGACAGGTCCCTATGGCTACACCTTC. It encodes CASSSPGTGPYGYTF. This chain uses TRBV2 with TRBJ1-2; 8 positions agree with TRBD1. V gave up 6 bases and J gave up 4 bases; unmatched junction bases: 10. This CDR3 has 15 amino acids. The germline gives CDR1 SNHLY, CDR2 FYNNEI.

The V gene is TRBV7-9, the J gene TRBJ2-7, with D perhaps matching TRBD2 (5 bases). The CDR3 totals 13 residues. With 3 bases removed from V and 12 bases from J, the gap between germline ends came to 18 bases. The germline V gene encodes CDR1 SEHNR and CDR2 FQNEAQ (reference sequence). Here the CDR3 DNA reads TGTGCCAGCAGCTTGGATGGCAGTCGGGATCCGTACTTC. Encoded protein: CASSLDGSRDPYF. Full variable domain (missing parts from reference TRBV7-9 and TRBJ2-7): DTGVSQNPRHKITKRGQNVTFRCDPISEHNRLYWYRQTLGQGPEFLTYFQNEAQLEKSRLLSDRFSAERPKGSFSTLEIQRTEQGDSAMYLCASSLDGSRDPYFGPGTRLTVT.

The J gene is TRBJ1-5, the V gene TRBV28; 10 positions match TRBD1. This CDR3 spans 14 amino acids. Trimming took 6 bases from V and 7 from J; bases not matched to a gene: 6. The germline CDR1 and CDR2 sequences are MDHEN and SYDVKM. CDR3: CASRQTGGGQPQHF. CDR3 nucleotides: TGTGCCAGCAGACAGACAGGGGGCGGGCAGCCCCAGCATTTT.

The CDR3 coding sequence is TGTGCCAGCAGCGCTGAGAGGTCGGCACGGACCTATGGCTACACCTTC. As protein: CASSAERSARTYGYTF. The chain has TRBV5-6 and TRBJ1-2, with D unclear. The ends were cut back, 4 bases at V and 4 bases at J, with 20 bases in the middle. The CDR3 totals 16 residues. Germline CDR1 and CDR2: SGHDT and YYEEEE.

This chain uses TRBV4-1 with TRBJ1-4; tentatively, D is TRBD1 (6 bases). The V and J ends lost 8 bases and 8 bases respectively, with 15 bases between them. The CDR3 runs 13 residues. Germline loops: CDR1 MGHRA, CDR2 YSYEKL. The CDR3 reads CASSRWGGEKLFF. Here the CDR3 DNA reads TGCGCCAGCTCTAGGTGGGGGGGCGAAAAACTGTTTTTT.

The rearrangement links TRBV6-1 to TRBJ1-3; no clear D gene. There are 13 residues in the CDR3. The germline V and J ends were trimmed by 4 bases and 3 bases, with 7 bases remaining between them. Germline V CDR1 and CDR2: MNHNS, SASEGT. CDR3 DNA: TGTGCCAGCAGTGGGGAGGGTGGAAACACCATATATTTT. Translation: CASSGEGGNTIYF.

This chain joins TRBV21-1 and TRBJ2-2; TRBD1 is the table's D call, not checked against the DNA. TRBV21-1 is given as a pseudogene. The CDR3 runs 18 residues. The CDR3 region has the DNA TGTGCCAGCAGCAACGAAGGGACCGGGACAGGCAACACCGGGGAGCTGTTTTTT. This sequence encodes CASSNEGTGTGNTGELFF.

V gene TRBV19 combines with J gene TRBJ2-5; 7 bases are shared with TRBD2. Germline CDR1 LNHDA, CDR2 SQIVND (reference sequence). V dropped 6 bases and J dropped 5; count of bases not matched to a gene: 9. The CDR3 covers 14 residues. The CDR3 DNA sequence: TGTGCCAGTAGCCGCAGAGGGAGGGTCGAGACCCAGTACTTC. Encoded protein: CASSRRGRVETQYF.

The CDR3 coding sequence is TGTGCCAGCAACGAGCTGGTAGCGGGAGTCCAAGAGCAGTATTTT. It encodes CASNELVAGVQEQYF. V gene TRBV2 combines with J gene TRBJ2-3, with TRBD2 matching 9 bases. Trimming removed 7 bases from V and 11 bases from J; junction bases left unmatched: 16. The CDR3 contains 15 residues. The germline V gene encodes CDR1 SNHLY and CDR2 FYNNEI. Together with reference TRBV2 and TRBJ2-3, the CDR3 gives the full variable domain: EPEVTQTPSHQVTQMGQEVILRCVPISNHLYFYWYRQILGQKVEFLVSFYNNEISEKSEIFDDQFSVERPDGSNFTLKIRSTKLEDSAMYFCASNELVAGVQEQYFGPGTRLTVL.

The chain couples TRBV5-6 to TRBJ1-2; possibly TRBD1 for D (5 bases). The V gene's germline CDR1 is SGHDT and CDR2 YYEEEE. V lost 0 bases, J lost 4 bases, and 10 bases lay in between. The CDR3 is made up of 14 amino acids. CDR3 sequence reads: CASSLVGVSYGYTF. The CDR3 DNA is TGTGCCAGCAGCTTGGTGGGGGTTAGCTATGGCTACACCTTC.

The genes are TRBV4-2 and TRBJ2-2, with 8 bases that match TRBD1. From germline, CDR1 is LGHNA and CDR2 YNFKEQ. Trimming cost V 0 bases and J 6 bases; bases outside gene matches: 12. The CDR3 is made up of 18 amino acids. The chain's CDR3 is CASSQDWWADRVAGELFF. CDR3 coding DNA: TGTGCCAGCAGCCAAGATTGGTGGGCGGACAGGGTCGCCGGGGAGCTGTTTTTT.

This clone was picked up many times. The V call is TRBV10-1, the J call TRBJ2-1; 10 nucleotides agree with TRBD2. This CDR3 is 17 amino acids long. CDR1 and CDR2 from the germline V gene are WNHNN and SYGVQD (reference sequence). Trimming took 5 bases from V and 2 from J; bases not matched to a gene: 9. This CDR3 is CASSTPSGSMAYNEQFF. DNA of the CDR3: TGCGCCAGCAGTACTCCTAGCGGGAGTATGGCCTACAATGAGCAGTTCTTC.

The chain links TRBV28 to TRBJ2-7; D possibly corresponds to TRBD2 (6 bases). Germline lookup yields CDR1 MDHEN and CDR2 SYDVKM. The CDR3 runs to 14 residues. V was trimmed by 3 bases and J by 4 bases, leaving 13 bases between them. The CDR3 loop reads CASSLEGLEYEQYF. In DNA form, the CDR3 reads TGTGCCAGCAGTTTGGAGGGGCTGGAGTACGAGCAGTACTTC.

The gene calls are TRBV9 and TRBJ2-5; 11 positions match TRBD2. Germline trimming cut 4 bases from V and 4 bases from J; bases unmatched to any gene: 9. The length of the CDR3 is 16 residues. Germline values: CDR1 SGDLS, CDR2 YYNGEE. The CDR3 region has the DNA TGTGCCAGCAGCCTTCGAGTAGCGGGAGGGAGAGAGACCCAGTACTTC. Its protein is CASSLRVAGGRETQYF.

The V and J genes are TRBV6-1 and TRBJ1-5, with 11 bases that match TRBD1. The trim removed 6 bases at V and 3 bases at J, leaving 4 bases unmatched. The CDR3 runs 15 residues. Germline V CDR1 and CDR2: MNHNS, SASEGT. The CDR3 sequence is CASSRDRGNNQPQHF. DNA of the CDR3: TGTGCCAGCAGCCGGGACAGGGGGAACAATCAGCCCCAGCATTTT.

In its sample, this clone was seen a few times. V is TRBV27 and J is TRBJ1-3; D is uncertain. Germline assignment: CDR1 MNHEY and CDR2 SMNVEV (reference sequence). V was pared by 3 bases and J by 4 bases, with 10 bases between. The CDR3 is 14 residues long. CDR3 coding DNA: TGTGCCAGCAGTTTGGCGGGGTCCGGAAACACCATATATTTT. Its translation is CASSLAGSGNTIYF.

V gene TRBV7-2 combines with J gene TRBJ2-7, with TRBD2 identical over 9 bases. V dropped 4 bases and J dropped 0; count of bases not matched to a gene: 1. Per the germline V gene, CDR1 is SGHTA and CDR2 is FQGNSA. The length of the CDR3 is 14 residues. As DNA, the CDR3 is TGTGCCAGCAGCTCTAGCGGGAACTCCTACGAGCAGTACTTC. It codes for CASSSSGNSYEQYF. Drawing the rest from reference TRBV7-2 and TRBJ2-7, the complete variable domain is GAGVSQSPSNKVTEKGKDVELRCDPISGHTALYWYRQSLGQGLEFLIYFQGNSAPDKSGLPSDRFSAERTGGSVSTLTIQRTQQEDSAVYLCASSSSGNSYEQYFGPGTRLTVT.

This clone was counted between two and nine times. The chain uses TRBV5-4 and TRBJ2-5; 8 positions match TRBD1. Germline V lookup: CDR1 SGHNT, CDR2 YYREEE (reference sequence). The CDR3 extends over 17 amino acids. The junction had 16 bases not matched to a gene; V was cut back by 4 bases and J by 5 bases. The CDR3 sequence is CASSPDLDRVIGETQYF. The DNA of the CDR3 is TGTGCCAGCAGCCCGGACCTGGACAGGGTAATTGGTGAGACCCAGTACTTC.

A note on this clone: Additional DNA sequences in this sample encode the identical CDR3. The V gene is TRBV18, the J gene TRBJ2-3; the D call may be TRBD1 or TRBD2 (6 bases each). The V gene's germline CDR1 is KGHSH and CDR2 LQKENI. Trimming cost V 0 bases and J 0 bases, with 10 bases left between them. The CDR3 is 16 amino acids. CDR3 DNA sequence: TGTGCCAGCTCACCACCTACGGGGGCGAGCACAGATACGCAGTATTTT. Its protein product is CASSPPTGASTDTQYF.

J is TRBJ1-5 and V is TRBV7-2; D unresolved. CDR3 length equals 12 residues. The V end lost 5 bases, the J end lost 3 bases, and 5 bases lay between the germline ends. From germline, CDR1 is SGHTA and CDR2 FQGNSA. For the CDR3, the DNA is TGTGCCAGCAGCCCCTACAATCAGCCCCAGCATTTT. It codes for CASSPYNQPQHF.

The J gene is TRBJ2-1, the V gene TRBV11-2; TRBD2 aligns across 9 bases. The CDR3 contains 15 residues. Per germline, CDR1 SGHAT and CDR2 FQNNGV. The J segment lost 7 bases and the V segment lost 3 bases, leaving 7 bases of the junction unmatched. DNA for the CDR3: TGTGCCAGCAGCTTCTCTGCGGGAGGGCCAAATGAGCAGTTCTTC. Translating gives CASSFSAGGPNEQFF.

V gene TRBV25-1 combines with J gene TRBJ2-1, with D uncertain. CDR1 MGHDK and CDR2 SYGVNS come from the germline V gene. CDR3 length: 13 residues. The germline V and J ends were trimmed by 5 bases and 6 bases, with 11 bases remaining between them. CDR3 sequence (DNA): TGTGCCAGCAGTCCCCCCGGGTCCAATGAGCAGTTCTTC. Translation gives CASSPPGSNEQFF.

The genes are TRBV15 and TRBJ1-4, with D hard to call. Trimming shortened V by 2 bases and J by 0 bases, and 4 bases separated the two germline ends. There are 14 residues in the CDR3. Germline CDR1 and CDR2: LNHNV and YYDKDF (reference sequence). The CDR3 sequence: CATSRWATNEKLFF. In nucleotides, the CDR3 is TGTGCCACCAGCAGATGGGCAACTAATGAAAAACTGTTTTTT.

The table lists this clone with a few counts. The chain employs TRBV29-1 and TRBJ2-7; D is possibly TRBD1 or TRBD2 (5 bases each). V shed 4 bases and J shed 6 bases, with 10 bases lying between them. The CDR3 runs 11 residues. CDR1 and CDR2 from the germline V gene are SQVTM and ANQGSEA. The DNA for the CDR3 is TGCAGCGTTGGGGGACCGAGCGAGCAGTACTTC. Translated: CSVGGPSEQYF.

Of note for this clone: The sample contains more than one DNA sequence encoding this CDR3. This rearrangement joins TRBV5-1 to TRBJ2-5; 9 bases fit TRBD2. CDR1 and CDR2 (germline): SGHRS, YFSETQ. V was pared by 3 bases and J by 1 base, with 1 base of the junction left unmatched. CDR3 length equals 14 residues. CDR3 DNA: TGCGCCAGCAGCTCGACTAGCGGCCAAGAGACCCAGTACTTC. It specifies CASSSTSGQETQYF.

This clone was seen only a few times. The rearrangement links TRBV30 to TRBJ1-1; D might be TRBD1 (6 bases). The CDR3 is made up of 13 amino acids. From germline, CDR1 is GTSNPN and CDR2 SVGIG (reference sequence). In DNA, the CDR3 is TGTGCTGTAGCAGGGGAACTGAACACTGAAGCTTTCTTT. This gives the protein CAVAGELNTEAFF.

This chain links TRBV5-5 with TRBJ2-1; TRBD2 is a possible D gene (5 bases). This CDR3 has 14 residues. V was shortened by 7 bases and J by 8 bases, with 19 bases between the two germline ends. Per the germline V gene, CDR1 is SGHKS and CDR2 is YYEKEE (reference sequence). DNA of the CDR3: TGTGCCAGCCGAAGCGGCGGAGGTGTCCATGAGCAGTTCTTC. Encoded protein: CASRSGGGVHEQFF.